The following is a T cell receptor beta chain sequence with its context. The antigen is undetermined. These data originate in a study of Graves' ophthalmopathy and Graves' hyperthyroidism. General study findings and limits: Clonotypes were expanded in thyroid at above 0.001 frequency, and most also appeared in blood.

RNA transcripts were the template, and TCR beta CDR3 regions were amplified from them. HTBI primers were employed in first-round RT-PCR, then a second-round multiplex PCR followed. TCRdb ran MiXCR on the multiplex PCR reads and lists one entry per CDR3 protein. The data hold approximately 700,000 distinct CDR3 sequences, with roughly 41% observed a single time. Among the exclusions were patients with other autoimmune diseases, uncontrolled infections, pregnancy or lactation. It was on clinical symptoms, serum thyroxine, TRAb, thyroid ultrasound and orbital computed tomography that diagnosis relied. The authors used Ficoll-Paque density gradient centrifugation to separate PBMCs. The input was about 10 ml of fresh peripheral blood. V was pared by 1 base and J by 1 base, with 11 bases between. Germline V gives CDR1 SEHNR, CDR2 FQNEAQ (reference sequence). This CDR3 has 15 amino acids.

V usage is TRBV7-9 and J usage is TRBJ2-7; no reliable D call. The clonotype comes from an adult man with Graves' ophthalmopathy. The sequencing input was peripheral blood. In nucleotides, the CDR3 is TGTGCCAGCAGCTTAGGCGGACCGGGTTCCTACGAGCAGTACTTC. It yields the protein CASSLGGPGSYEQYF.